The 8 T cell receptor beta chains in this list originate from one sample, sequenced in a study of beta chain features in type 1 diabetes. The study reverse transcribed the entire isolated RNA, so it sequenced expressed TCRB transcripts. This table comes from immunoSEQ multiplex PCR, and its TCRdb copy is limited to in-frame clones, with some not included. This repertoire shows hundreds of thousands of clones, around 10% found once; its top ten account for roughly 0.014%. The sequencing sample was made of naive CD4+ T cells from blood. The receptors originated from a woman aged 30 to 39 in good health.

Of note for this clone: One junction end does not reproduce the germline sequence, and a read error may be involved. The chain combines TRBV7-7 with TRBJ2-1; D perhaps matches TRBD2 (6 bases). Germline CDR1 is SSHAT and CDR2 is FNYEAQ (reference sequence). The CDR3 is 16 residues long. The CDR3 here is CASSLGAIAAYNEQFF. CDR3 bases: TGTGCTAGCAGCTTAGGTGCGATAGCGGCCTACAATGAGCAGTTCTTC.

This chain connects TRBV7-2 to TRBJ1-2, with 9 bases that match TRBD1. This CDR3 has 15 amino acids. CDR1 SGHTA and CDR2 FQGNSA come from the germline V gene. V gave up 1 base and J gave up 5 bases; unmatched junction bases: 5. The CDR3 DNA follows: TGTGCCAGCAGCTTAGGGGACAGGGTTAAATATGGCTACACCTTC. Translating it yields CASSLGDRVKYGYTF.

The table lists this clone with a few counts. V gene TRBV5-1 combines with J gene TRBJ2-7, with unresolved D. The CDR3 is 13 residues long. Trimming shortened V by 4 bases and J by 2 bases, and 10 bases separated the two germline ends. In germline, CDR1 is SGHRS, CDR2 YFSETQ. DNA of the CDR3: TGCGCCAGCAGCGTGGCCCCAGCCTACGAGCAGTACTTC. Translated: CASSVAPAYEQYF.

The chain joins TRBV28 to TRBJ2-7; D ambiguous. CDR1 and CDR2 from the germline V gene are MDHEN and SYDVKM. The CDR3 contains 16 residues. Between the trimmed V and J ends, which lost 4 bases and 1 base, there was a span of 17 bases. CDR3 nucleotide sequence: TGTGCCAGCAGTTCACTTCTGGGCAGCCTGTCCTACGAGCAGTACTTC. This sequence encodes CASSSLLGSLSYEQYF.

In its sample, this clone was seen a few times. This sample also contains other DNA sequences that code for the same CDR3. The J gene is TRBJ2-5, the V gene TRBV7-9, with TRBD1 matching over 7 bases. CDR1 is SEHNR, CDR2 FQNEAQ, per germline (reference sequence). The CDR3 has 14 amino acids. After removal of 0 bases from V and 5 bases from J, the junction contained 3 bases not matched to a gene. CDR3: CASSLAGGGETQYF. The CDR3 nucleotides are TGTGCCAGCAGCTTAGCAGGGGGCGGTGAGACCCAGTACTTC.

This clone showed up just a few times. V is TRBV27 and J is TRBJ2-7; TRBD2 matches 8 bases. Germline V gene data show CDR1 as MNHEY and CDR2 as SMNVEV (reference sequence). This CDR3 comprises 15 residues. V dropped 5 bases and J dropped 7; count of bases not matched to a gene: 13. CDR3 nucleotides: TGTGCCAGCAGTACAACCCCGGGACTAGGGGGGGAGCAGTACTTC. It codes for CASSTTPGLGGEQYF.

The chain has TRBV5-1 and TRBJ2-7, with 8 bases matching TRBD2. From germline, CDR1 is SGHRS and CDR2 YFSETQ. V lost 4 bases, J lost 1 base, and 7 bases stayed unmatched. The CDR3 is 15 residues long. In nucleotides, the CDR3 is TGCGCCAGCAGCGGGGCGGGAGGCCTATCCTACGAGCAGTACTTC. Residues: CASSGAGGLSYEQYF.

This chain's CDR3 is CARARFDRDPANYGYTF. The CDR3 coding sequence is TGTGCCAGAGCCAGATTCGACAGGGACCCCGCTAACTATGGCTACACCTTC. The chain employs TRBV2 and TRBJ1-2; 7 bases fit TRBD1. This CDR3 has 17 amino acids. Losses at the gene ends were 9 bases for V and 0 bases for J; bases not matched to a gene: 16. Per the germline V gene, CDR1 is SNHLY and CDR2 is FYNNEI.